This is a list of T cell receptor beta chains from one sample in a study of graft-versus-host responses after intestinal transplantation. Clones were sequenced by immunoSEQ multiplex PCR, and TCRdb holds only the in-frame ones, with some missing. Here the sample spans about 150,000 clones, 85% to 95% being singletons. No antigen is known for these receptors. The sample was unstimulated CD4+ T cells sorted from spleen or lymph node cells, taken before intestinal transplant. The receptor source for this set is a human donor who received an intestinal transplant. CDR3s include the opening cysteine and the closing phenylalanine or tryptophan. D genes are given only for firm matches. Only some rows state a clone size, as once, few, many or a class for expanded clones.

v_gene	j_gene	abundance	d_gene	CDR3aa	CDR3nt
TRBV5-1	TRBJ2-7	NA	NA	CASSRTAPTSSYEQYF	TGCGCCAGCAGTAGGACCGCACCAACAAGCTCCTACGAGCAGTACTTC
TRBV6-6	TRBJ2-5	NA	NA	CASRSLGWAETQYF	TGTGCCAGCAGATCCCTGGGGTGGGCAGAGACCCAGTACTTC
TRBV6-5	TRBJ2-3	few	TRBD1	CASRPTGNTDTQYF	TGTGCCAGCAGGCCGACAGGGAACACAGATACGCAGTATTTT
TRBV28	TRBJ2-7	NA	NA	CASSGDPGGYEQYF	TGTGCCAGCAGTGGGGACCCCGGCGGCTACGAGCAGTACTTC
TRBV2	TRBJ2-5	once	TRBD1	CASSLRDSLVTEETQYF	TGTGCCAGCAGCCTACGGGACAGTTTAGTCACTGAAGAGACCCAGTACTTC
TRBV19	TRBJ1-1	NA	NA	CASSVIRNTEAFF	TGTGCCAGTAGCGTCATACGGAACACTGAAGCTTTCTTT
TRBV5-1	TRBJ1-3	NA	TRBD1	CASSLGQGPSGNTIYF	TGCGCCAGCAGCTTGGGACAGGGGCCGTCTGGAAACACCATATATTTT
TRBV6-1	TRBJ2-7	NA	NA	CASTLEREFYEQYF	TGTGCCAGCACCCTAGAACGCGAATTCTACGAGCAGTACTTC
TRBV6-1	TRBJ2-1	NA	TRBD2	CASSEAGLVGKQFF	TGTGCCAGCAGTGAAGCTGGACTAGTCGGGAAGCAGTTCTTC
TRBV6-5	TRBJ1-2	NA	TRBD1	CASSKSGGAYYGYTF	TGTGCCAGCAGTAAATCAGGGGGGGCTTACTATGGCTACACCTTC
TRBV2	TRBJ1-2	NA	NA	CASRAGVNYGYTF	TGTGCCAGCAGGGCAGGGGTTAACTATGGCTACACCTTC
TRBV27	TRBJ1-1	NA	NA	CASSFSHNTEAFF	TGTGCCAGCAGTTTCTCGCATAACACTGAAGCTTTCTTT
TRBV6-5	TRBJ2-5	NA	NA	CASKAPGRKETQYF	TGTGCCAGCAAGGCCCCGGGACGGAAAGAGACCCAGTACTTC
TRBV5-1	TRBJ2-3	NA	NA	CASSYGLSAGSFTDTQYF	TGCGCCAGCAGCTACGGGCTGTCGGCAGGATCGTTCACAGATACGCAGTATTTT
TRBV30	TRBJ1-5	NA	NA	CAWSVGEGGKPQHF	TGTGCCTGGAGTGTGGGTGAGGGAGGGAAGCCCCAGCATTTT
TRBV5-1	TRBJ2-1	NA	TRBD2	CASSWGLADTEQFF	TGCGCCAGCAGCTGGGGACTAGCGGACACTGAGCAGTTCTTC
TRBV11-3	TRBJ2-2	once	TRBD1	CASSFDGTGNTGELFF	TGTGCCAGCAGCTTTGACGGGACAGGGAACACCGGGGAGCTGTTTTTT
TRBV6-6	TRBJ1-4	NA	NA	CASSRIEKLFF	TGTGCCAGCAGCCGGATTGAAAAACTGTTTTTT
TRBV30	TRBJ1-3	once	NA	CASRLTGLIGNTIYF	TGTGCCTCCCGATTGACAGGCCTAATTGGAAACACCATATATTTT
TRBV6-1	TRBJ1-3	NA	NA	CASSESGVNTIYF	TGTGCCAGCAGTGAATCAGGAGTAAACACCATATATTTT
TRBV28	TRBJ2-3	NA	TRBD2	CASSPLSAGGPDTQYF	TGTGCCAGCAGTCCCCTCTCGGCGGGAGGGCCAGATACGCAGTATTTT
TRBV13	TRBJ2-3	NA	NA	CASSSTRATDTQYF	TGTGCCAGCAGCTCGACTAGAGCGACAGATACGCAGTATTTT
TRBV28	TRBJ2-4	NA	TRBD2	CASSLTREAKNIQYF	TGTGCCAGCAGTTTAACGCGGGAGGCCAAAAACATTCAGTACTTC